The 20 T cell receptor beta chains reported below all come from one sample, sequenced in a study of pediatric ulcerative colitis. One to two pinch biopsies were taken from the rectum during colonoscopy. Here immunoSEQ multiplex PCR was the method, and the copy in TCRdb shows in-frame clones only, minus some. Of about 36,000 clones in the sample, 73% are singletons; the top ten hold around 0.7%. The sample was gut tissue. The receptors were sampled from a boy aged 5-17 years with moderate ulcerative colitis.

This clone has more than one count but fewer than ten. This chain links TRBV21-1 with TRBJ2-7. TRBV21-1 represents a pseudogene. The CDR3 runs to 16 residues. The CDR3: CASSKNRPEVKYEQYF. CDR3 in DNA: TGTGCCAGCAGCAAAAATAGGCCAGAAGTAAAATACGAGCAGTACTTC.

The chain links TRBV10-3 to TRBJ2-1; 8 bases fit TRBD2. CDR1 and CDR2 from the germline V gene are ENHRY and SYGVKD. Trimming cost V 3 bases and J 5 bases; bases outside gene matches: 9. The CDR3 totals 16 residues. In nucleotides, the CDR3 is TGTGCCATCAGTGATATGAGAGCGGGGGCCGACAATGAGCAGTTCTTC. This codes for CAISDMRAGADNEQFF.

The chain combines TRBV5-5 with TRBJ1-1; D not resolved. The CDR3 covers 14 residues. Trimming stripped 2 bases from V and 1 base from J, with 9 bases between. Germline V gene sequence: CDR1 SGHKS, CDR2 YYEKEE (reference sequence). The CDR3 reads CASSFDVSNTEAFF. The CDR3 DNA reads TGTGCCAGCAGCTTCGACGTATCGAACACTGAAGCTTTCTTT.

This chain links TRBV28 with TRBJ1-5; D not resolved. CDR3 length equals 15 residues. V lost 0 bases and J lost 0, with 6 bases in between. Germline values: CDR1 MDHEN, CDR2 SYDVKM. In DNA form, the CDR3 reads TGTGCCAGCAGTTTATGGGGTAATAGCAATCAGCCCCAGCATTTT. Residues: CASSLWGNSNQPQHF.

The chain couples TRBV28 to TRBJ1-2; tentatively, D is TRBD1 (6 bases). V was trimmed by 4 bases and J by 4 bases, leaving 16 bases between them. Germline V gene data show CDR1 as MDHEN and CDR2 as SYDVKM. The CDR3 loop spans 15 amino acids. The CDR3 DNA sequence: TGTGCCAGCAGTTGGGGGGCGACTGCTGGCTATGGCTACACCTTC. Translating gives CASSWGATAGYGYTF.

The rearrangement joins TRBV19 to TRBJ1-1; tentative D call: TRBD1 (6 bases). The germline gives CDR1 LNHDA, CDR2 SQIVND (reference sequence). Trimming pared 5 bases from V and 4 bases from J, leaving 17 bases between. The CDR3 is made up of 15 amino acids. The CDR3 region has the DNA TGTGCCAGTAGTGCTTACAGGGATCGTATCACTGAAGCTTTCTTT. Translating it yields CASSAYRDRITEAFF.

The chain has TRBV7-2 and TRBJ1-2; D gene ambiguous. CDR3 size: 12 residues. Germline V CDR1 and CDR2: SGHTA, FQGNSA. Trimming stripped 1 base from V and 14 bases from J, with 14 bases between. The CDR3 here is CASSLGYGLWTF. CDR3 coding DNA: TGTGCCAGCAGCTTAGGTTACGGGCTTTGGACCTTC.

The chain carries TRBV4-1 and TRBJ2-1, with no clear D. The CDR3 has 15 residues. Looked up from germline, CDR1 is MGHRA and CDR2 is YSYEKL. Trimming pared 2 bases from V and 4 bases from J, leaving 12 bases between. The CDR3 sequence is CASSQIGMGYNEQFF. The CDR3 nucleotides are TGCGCCAGCAGCCAAATAGGGATGGGGTACAATGAGCAGTTCTTC.

The chain recombines TRBV18 with TRBJ2-3; the match to TRBD1 covers 11 bases. The CDR3 has 16 amino acids. Per germline, CDR1 KGHSH and CDR2 LQKENI. Trimming cost V 4 bases and J 4 bases; bases outside gene matches: 7. CDR3 sequence reads: CASSLPRTGGSDTQYF. CDR3 coding DNA: TGTGCCAGCTCACTACCTAGGACAGGGGGCTCAGATACGCAGTATTTT.

This chain joins TRBV6-1 and TRBJ2-7; D is tentatively TRBD1 or TRBD2 (6 bases each). V was shortened by 0 bases and J by 2 bases, with 14 bases between the two germline ends. Germline assignment: CDR1 MNHNS and CDR2 SASEGT. The CDR3 consists of 16 residues. The CDR3 nucleotides are TGTGCCAGCAGTGAAGCGTTAAGAGGGGGGACCTACGAGCAGTACTTC. Protein sequence: CASSEALRGGTYEQYF.

This clone was observed a single time. For the CDR3, the DNA is TGTGCCAGCAGCCGAGAAGGCGGGGGGGCCTACAATGAGCAGTTCTTC. Its translation is CASSREGGGAYNEQFF. This sequence joins TRBV11-2 and TRBJ2-1, with 9 bases matching TRBD2. With 5 bases clipped from V and 2 bases from J, the junction kept 7 bases outside the gene matches. The CDR3 spans 16 residues. Germline V CDR1 and CDR2: SGHAT, FQNNGV.

The chain links TRBV7-2 to TRBJ2-4; D is perhaps TRBD2 (6 bases). The CDR3 runs 14 residues. V shed 4 bases and J shed 6 bases, with 13 bases lying between them. Germline assignment: CDR1 SGHTA and CDR2 FQGNSA. CDR3 amino acids: CASSSTSGGNIQYF. CDR3 sequence (DNA): TGTGCCAGCAGCTCGACTAGTGGTGGAAACATTCAGTACTTC.

This clone was seen more than once but under ten times. The rearrangement uses TRBV2 and TRBJ1-2, with D possibly matching TRBD1 (5 bases). Germline CDR1 SNHLY, CDR2 FYNNEI. This CDR3 spans 14 amino acids. The V end lost 2 bases, the J end lost 5 bases, and 12 bases lay between the germline ends. CDR3 DNA: TGTGCCAGCAGTGAACAGGGAGCTGCTTATGGCTACACCTTC. It encodes CASSEQGAAYGYTF. Drawing the rest from reference TRBV2 and TRBJ1-2, the complete variable domain is EPEVTQTPSHQVTQMGQEVILRCVPISNHLYFYWYRQILGQKVEFLVSFYNNEISEKSEIFDDQFSVERPDGSNFTLKIRSTKLEDSAMYFCASSEQGAAYGYTFGSGTRLTVV.

CDR3 sequence: CASSFRQGKIGNTIYF. The CDR3 bases are TGTGCCAGCAGCTTTAGACAGGGGAAAATTGGAAACACCATATATTTT. The V call is TRBV7-9, the J call TRBJ1-3; TRBD1 agrees at 8 bases. Germline values: CDR1 SEHNR, CDR2 FQNEAQ (reference sequence). This CDR3 comprises 16 residues. J gave up 3 bases and V 3 bases, and 7 bases lay outside the gene matches.

The chain couples TRBV9 to TRBJ2-1; maybe TRBD1 (5 bases). The CDR3 is made up of 15 amino acids. Trimming removed 7 bases from V and 0 bases from J, with 14 bases in between. Germline CDR1 SGDLS, CDR2 YYNGEE. CDR3 sequence (DNA): TGTGCCAGCGGGTATGGGGCGGTCTCCTACAATGAGCAGTTCTTC. Encoded protein: CASGYGAVSYNEQFF.

The CDR3: CASSQTRLAGITYEQYF. The CDR3 DNA reads TGTGCCAGTAGCCAAACACGACTAGCGGGGATTACCTACGAGCAGTACTTC. The rearrangement links TRBV19 to TRBJ2-7; 11 nucleotides align to TRBD2. Per germline, CDR1 LNHDA and CDR2 SQIVND (reference sequence). The CDR3 totals 17 residues. The V segment lost 6 bases and the J segment 2 bases; nucleotides outside the gene matches: 12.

CDR3 nucleotides: TGTGCCAGCAGTGATGGACTAGCGGCAACAGCCTTCTTC. The encoded protein is CASSDGLAATAFF. The rearrangement links TRBV28 to TRBJ2-1; 10 nucleotides align to TRBD2. Trimming removed 5 bases from V and 16 bases from J; junction bases left unmatched: 11. The V gene's germline CDR1 is MDHEN and CDR2 SYDVKM. The CDR3 totals 13 residues.

This clone came up once. This CDR3 is CASSEVDAGGSYEQYF. The CDR3, as DNA: TGTGCCAGCAGTGAAGTGGATGCAGGGGGCTCCTACGAGCAGTACTTC. The rearrangement links TRBV6-1 to TRBJ2-7, with 7 bases aligning to TRBD1. The CDR3 extends over 16 amino acids. Germline assignment: CDR1 MNHNS and CDR2 SASEGT. With 1 base clipped from V and 0 bases from J, the junction kept 6 bases outside the gene matches.

This rearrangement joins TRBV5-6 to TRBJ1-2, with a weak D call TRBD1 (5 bases). Germline V gives CDR1 SGHDT, CDR2 YYEEEE. With 4 bases removed from V and 4 bases from J, the gap between germline ends came to 17 bases. The CDR3 spans 15 residues. Here the CDR3 reads CASSNWGYPFYGYTF. CDR3 DNA sequence: TGTGCCAGCAGCAACTGGGGCTACCCCTTCTATGGCTACACCTTC.

This clone was counted a single time. V is TRBV19 and J is TRBJ1-6; TRBD1 aligns across 7 bases. CDR1 and CDR2 (germline): LNHDA, SQIVND (reference sequence). V lost 3 bases, J lost 9 bases, and 5 bases stayed unmatched. This CDR3 has 14 residues. In DNA form, the CDR3 reads TGTGCCAGTAGTATGGGGAGGGGGCTTTCACCCCTCCACTTT. Its protein is CASSMGRGLSPLHF. The full variable domain, in which reference TRBV19 and TRBJ1-6 provide the parts outside the CDR3, is DGGITQSPKYLFRKEGQNVTLSCEQNLNHDAMYWYRQDPGQGLRLIYYSQIVNDFQKGDIAEGYSVSREKKESFPLTVTSAQKNPTAFYLCASSMGRGLSPLHFGNGTRLTVT.